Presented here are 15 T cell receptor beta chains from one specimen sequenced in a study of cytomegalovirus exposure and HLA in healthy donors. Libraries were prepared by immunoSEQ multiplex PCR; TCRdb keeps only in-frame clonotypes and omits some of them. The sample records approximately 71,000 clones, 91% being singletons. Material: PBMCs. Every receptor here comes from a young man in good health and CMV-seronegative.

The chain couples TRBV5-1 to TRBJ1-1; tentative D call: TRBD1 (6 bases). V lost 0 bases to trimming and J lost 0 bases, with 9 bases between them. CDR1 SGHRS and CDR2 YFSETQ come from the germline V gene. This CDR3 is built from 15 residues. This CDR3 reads CASSLDYRVNTEAFF. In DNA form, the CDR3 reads TGCGCCAGCAGCTTGGATTACAGGGTGAACACTGAAGCTTTCTTT.

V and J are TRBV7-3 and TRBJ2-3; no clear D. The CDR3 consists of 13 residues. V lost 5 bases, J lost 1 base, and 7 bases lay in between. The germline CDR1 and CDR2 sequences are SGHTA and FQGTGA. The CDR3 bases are TGTGCCAGCAGCAGCCTAGGCACAGATACGCAGTATTTT. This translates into CASSSLGTDTQYF.

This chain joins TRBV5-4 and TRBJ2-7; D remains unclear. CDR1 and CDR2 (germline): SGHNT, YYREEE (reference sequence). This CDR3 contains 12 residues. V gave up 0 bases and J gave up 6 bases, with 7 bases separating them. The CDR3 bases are TGTGCCAGCAGCTTGGTGGGCCGCGAGCAGTACTTC. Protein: CASSLVGREQYF.

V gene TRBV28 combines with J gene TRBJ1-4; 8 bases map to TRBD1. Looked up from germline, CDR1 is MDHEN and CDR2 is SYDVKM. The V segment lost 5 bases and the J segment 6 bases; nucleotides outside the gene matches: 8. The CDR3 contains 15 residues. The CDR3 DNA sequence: TGTGCCAGCAGTACCGCAGGGGGCGAGGATGAAAAACTGTTTTTT. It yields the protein CASSTAGGEDEKLFF.

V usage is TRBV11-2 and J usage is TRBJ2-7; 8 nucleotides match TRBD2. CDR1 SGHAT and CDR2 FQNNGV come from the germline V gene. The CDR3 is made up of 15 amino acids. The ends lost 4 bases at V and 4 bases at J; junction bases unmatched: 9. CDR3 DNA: TGTGCCAGCAGCTCCACAAGCGGGAGTCTATACGAGCAGTACTTC. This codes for CASSSTSGSLYEQYF. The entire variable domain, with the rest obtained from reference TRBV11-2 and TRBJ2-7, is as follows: EAGVAQSPRYKIIEKRQSVAFWCNPISGHATLYWYQQILGQGPKLLIQFQNNGVVDDSQLPKDRFSAERLKGVDSTLKIQPAKLEDSAVYLCASSSTSGSLYEQYFGPGTRLTVT.

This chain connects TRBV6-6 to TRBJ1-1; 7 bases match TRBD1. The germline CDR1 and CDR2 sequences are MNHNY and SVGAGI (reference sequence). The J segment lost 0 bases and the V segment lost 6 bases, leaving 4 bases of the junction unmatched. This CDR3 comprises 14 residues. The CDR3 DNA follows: TGTGCCAGCAGGTATGACAGGGTGAACACTGAAGCTTTCTTT. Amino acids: CASRYDRVNTEAFF.

The CDR3 loop reads CAREKFRRGGEQFF. As DNA, the CDR3 is TGTGCCAGGGAAAAATTCAGGAGGGGTGGTGAGCAGTTCTTC. V usage is TRBV5-8 and J usage is TRBJ2-1; maybe TRBD2 (6 bases). Per germline, CDR1 SGHTS and CDR2 YDEGEE. Trimming pared 8 bases from V and 9 bases from J, leaving 21 bases between. The CDR3 runs 14 residues.

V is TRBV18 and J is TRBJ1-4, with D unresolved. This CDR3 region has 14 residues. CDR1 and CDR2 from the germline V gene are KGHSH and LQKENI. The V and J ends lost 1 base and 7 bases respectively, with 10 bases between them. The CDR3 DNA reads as TGTGCCAGCTCACCACGCTCACCGGGTGAAAAACTGTTTTTT. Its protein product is CASSPRSPGEKLFF.

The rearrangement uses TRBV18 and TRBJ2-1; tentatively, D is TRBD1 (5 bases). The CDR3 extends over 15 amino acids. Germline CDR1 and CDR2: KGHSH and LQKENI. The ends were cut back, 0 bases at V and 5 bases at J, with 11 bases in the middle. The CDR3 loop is CASSPPGRVDNEQFF. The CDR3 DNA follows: TGTGCCAGCTCACCACCGGGCAGGGTCGACAATGAGCAGTTCTTC.

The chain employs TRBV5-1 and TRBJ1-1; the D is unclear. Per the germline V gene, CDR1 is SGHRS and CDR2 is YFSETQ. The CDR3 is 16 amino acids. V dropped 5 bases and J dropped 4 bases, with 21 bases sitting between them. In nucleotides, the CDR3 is TGCGCCAGCAGATATGGTGACCCTGGGTGGAGCACTGAAGCTTTCTTT. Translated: CASRYGDPGWSTEAFF.

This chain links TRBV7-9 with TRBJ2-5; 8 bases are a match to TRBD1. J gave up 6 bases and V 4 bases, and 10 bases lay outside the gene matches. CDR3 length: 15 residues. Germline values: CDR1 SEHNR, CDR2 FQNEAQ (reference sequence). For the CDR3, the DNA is TGTGCCAGCAGCTCCTCCGGACAGGGCCGGAAGACCCAGTACTTC. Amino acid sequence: CASSSSGQGRKTQYF. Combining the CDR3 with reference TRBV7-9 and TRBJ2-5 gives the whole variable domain DTGVSQNPRHKITKRGQNVTFRCDPISEHNRLYWYRQTLGQGPEFLTYFQNEAQLEKSRLLSDRFSAERPKGSFSTLEIQRTEQGDSAMYLCASSSSGQGRKTQYFGPGTRLLVL.

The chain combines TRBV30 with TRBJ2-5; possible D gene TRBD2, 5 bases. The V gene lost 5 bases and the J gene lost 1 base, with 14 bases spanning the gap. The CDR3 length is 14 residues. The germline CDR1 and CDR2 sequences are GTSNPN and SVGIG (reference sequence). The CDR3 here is CAWARELFQETQYF. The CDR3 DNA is TGTGCCTGGGCTAGGGAGCTCTTCCAAGAGACCCAGTACTTC.

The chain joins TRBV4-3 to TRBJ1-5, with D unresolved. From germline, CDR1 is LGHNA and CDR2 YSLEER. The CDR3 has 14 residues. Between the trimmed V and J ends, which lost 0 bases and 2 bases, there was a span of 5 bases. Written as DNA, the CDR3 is TGCGCCAGCAGCCAAGAGGGCGGCAATCAGCCCCAGCATTTT. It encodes CASSQEGGNQPQHF.

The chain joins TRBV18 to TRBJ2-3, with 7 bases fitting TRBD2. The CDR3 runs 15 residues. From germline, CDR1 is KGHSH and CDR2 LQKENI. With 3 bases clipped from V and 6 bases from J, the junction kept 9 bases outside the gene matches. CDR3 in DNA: TGTGCCAGCTCACCCAGGGAGGGGAGGTACGATACGCAGTATTTT. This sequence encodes CASSPREGRYDTQYF.

The CDR3 DNA follows: TGTGCCTGGGTGAGGGCAGCCTACAATGAGCAGTTCTTC. Amino acids: CAWVRAAYNEQFF. This rearrangement joins TRBV30 to TRBJ2-1; maybe TRBD2 (5 bases). The CDR3 has 13 residues. Between the trimmed V and J ends, which lost 5 bases and 2 bases, there was a span of 10 bases. Germline V gene data show CDR1 as GTSNPN and CDR2 as SVGIG (reference sequence).